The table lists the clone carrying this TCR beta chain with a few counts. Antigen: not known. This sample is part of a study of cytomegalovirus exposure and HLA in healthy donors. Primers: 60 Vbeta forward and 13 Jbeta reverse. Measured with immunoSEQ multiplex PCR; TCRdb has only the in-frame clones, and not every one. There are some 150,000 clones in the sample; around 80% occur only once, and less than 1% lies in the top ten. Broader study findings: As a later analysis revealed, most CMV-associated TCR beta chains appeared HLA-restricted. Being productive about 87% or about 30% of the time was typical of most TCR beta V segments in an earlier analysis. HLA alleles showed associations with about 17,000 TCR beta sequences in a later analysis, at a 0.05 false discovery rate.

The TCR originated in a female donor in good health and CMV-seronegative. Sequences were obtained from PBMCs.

CDR3 coding DNA: TGTGCCAGCAGCCAACCGGGACACTACGAGAATTCCTACGAGCAGTACTTC. It translates to CASSQPGHYENSYEQYF. The chain is built from TRBV16 and TRBJ2-7; D is perhaps TRBD1 (6 bases). The CDR3 is 17 residues long. Germline V gene data show CDR1 as KGHSY and CDR2 as FQNENV. V was cut by 2 bases and J by 1 base, with 18 bases left in between.